The rows below give T cell receptor beta chains drawn from one sample of a study of blood T cell repertoires in COVID-19. Generated by immunoSEQ multiplex PCR, the TCRdb table keeps only in-frame clones and is missing some. Here the sample spans tens of thousands of clones, 80% to 90% being singletons. Specimen: peripheral blood. Receptors were obtained from an elderly woman with COVID-19, enrolled during active disease. CDR3s include the opening cysteine and the closing phenylalanine or tryptophan. The D gene is left open where the match is weak. Clone size is stated in some rows and not others, as once, few, many or a class when expanded.

cdr3_aa,cdr3_nt,j_call,clone_size,v_call,d_call
CASSRGWGLNGYTF,TGTGCCAGCAGCCGGGGGTGGGGACTCAATGGCTACACCTTC,TRBJ1-2,.,TRBV27,.
CATSIVGYGYTF,TGTGCCACCAGCATAGTTGGCTATGGCTACACCTTC,TRBJ1-2,.,TRBV15,.
CASSPGAQDIQYF,TGTGCCAGCTCACCAGGGGCGCAGGACATTCAGTACTTC,TRBJ2-4,.,TRBV18,.
CASSKSGGSSYEQYF,TGTGCCAGCAGCAAGAGCGGGGGAAGCTCCTACGAGCAGTACTTC,TRBJ2-7,.,TRBV3-1/TRBV3-2,TRBD2
CASSHTSGDYYEQYF,TGCGCCAGCAGCCATACTAGCGGGGATTACTACGAGCAGTACTTC,TRBJ2-7,.,TRBV4-3,TRBD2
CASSGTGVGETQYF,TGTGCCAGCAGCGGAACAGGGGTCGGGGAGACCCAGTACTTC,TRBJ2-5,.,TRBV11-2,TRBD1
CASSEQGSTGELFF,TGTGCCAGCAGTGAACAGGGAAGCACCGGGGAGCTGTTTTTT,TRBJ2-2,.,TRBV2,.
CASSLSAPRDRGNTEAFF,TGTGCCAGCAGTTTAAGCGCGCCCCGGGACAGGGGTAACACTGAAGCTTTCTTT,TRBJ1-1,once,TRBV7-9,TRBD1
CASSLGSSGTGTDTQYF,TGTGCCAGCAGCCTAGGGTCTAGCGGGACCGGCACAGATACGCAGTATTTT,TRBJ2-3,once,TRBV7-3,TRBD2
CASSGGQGVAILETQYF,TGTGCCAGCAGCGGCGGACAGGGGGTCGCGATATTAGAGACCCAGTACTTC,TRBJ2-5,few,TRBV7-6,TRBD1
CASRPGGLGETQYF,TGTGCCAGCCGCCCGGGAGGGCTGGGAGAGACCCAGTACTTC,TRBJ2-5,.,TRBV6-5,TRBD2
CASSYDRATEAFF,TGTGCCAGCAGTTATGACAGGGCCACTGAAGCTTTCTTT,TRBJ1-1,.,TRBV12-3/TRBV12-4,TRBD1
CASSSGQGSSDEQYF,TGTGCCAGCAGTTCGGGACAGGGGAGCAGCGACGAGCAGTACTTC,TRBJ2-7,.,TRBV27,TRBD1
CASSLEGGNEQFF,TGTGCCAGCAGCCTCGAAGGGGGCAATGAGCAGTTCTTC,TRBJ2-1,.,TRBV4-2,.
CASSYRGAETQYF,TGTGCCAGCAGCTACAGGGGAGCAGAGACCCAGTACTTC,TRBJ2-5,.,TRBV5-4,TRBD1
CASTSGQGFEQYF,TGTGCCAGCACCTCGGGACAGGGGTTCGAGCAGTACTTC,TRBJ2-7,.,TRBV12-3/TRBV12-4,TRBD1
CASLFSPSYNEQFF,TGTGCCAGCTTGTTCAGTCCCTCCTACAATGAGCAGTTCTTC,TRBJ2-1,.,TRBV6-5,.
CASNPNRGFMNTEAFF,TGTGCCAGTAACCCCAACAGGGGCTTCATGAACACTGAAGCTTTCTTT,TRBJ1-1,.,TRBV19,TRBD1
CATSDLGGQGQETQYF,TGTGCCACCAGTGATTTAGGCGGACAGGGGCAAGAGACCCAGTACTTC,TRBJ2-5,.,TRBV24-1,TRBD1
CASTQQGAGAEAFF,TGTGCCAGCACCCAACAGGGGGCTGGGGCTGAAGCTTTCTTT,TRBJ1-1,.,TRBV28,TRBD1
CASSSSSRGWISEQYF,TGTGCCAGCAGCTCCTCGAGCAGGGGGTGGATAAGCGAGCAGTACTTC,TRBJ2-7,.,TRBV5-4,TRBD1
CASSPRQAYGYTF,TGTGCCAGCAGCCCGAGACAGGCCTATGGCTACACCTTC,TRBJ1-2,.,TRBV7-2,.
CASSDPLTRSPDTQYF,TGTGCCAGCAGTGACCCACTGACAAGGTCTCCAGATACGCAGTATTTT,TRBJ2-3,.,TRBV6-4,.
CASSPLTGRSYEQYF,TGTGCCAGCTCACCACTGACAGGGCGAAGCTACGAGCAGTACTTC,TRBJ2-7,.,TRBV18,TRBD1
CASSLRGFPTDTQYF,TGTGCCAGCAGCTTAAGAGGATTTCCCACAGATACGCAGTATTTT,TRBJ2-3,.,TRBV7-2,.
CASSLARGTGEADTQYF,TGTGCCAGCAGCTTGGCCCGGGGGACAGGGGAGGCAGATACGCAGTATTTT,TRBJ2-3,.,TRBV5-4,TRBD1
CASSSSDEQYF,TGCGCCAGCAGCTCTAGCGACGAGCAGTACTTC,TRBJ2-7,.,TRBV5-1,.
CASSRRLAGSSYNEQFF,TGTGCCAGCAGCCGCAGGCTAGCGGGGAGCTCCTACAATGAGCAGTTCTTC,TRBJ2-1,.,TRBV3-1/TRBV3-2,TRBD2
CASSFPPVYYEQYF,TGTGCCAGCAGCTTCCCGCCGGTATACTACGAGCAGTACTTC,TRBJ2-7,.,TRBV7-2,.
CASSPPRHQGEQFF,TGTGCCAGCTCACCACCAAGGCATCAGGGTGAGCAGTTCTTC,TRBJ2-1,.,TRBV18,.
CASSQTKTGGIQQVFGAFF,TGCGCCAGCAGTCAGACCAAAACAGGGGGTATACAGCAGGTATTCGGGGCTTTCTTT,TRBJ1-1,.,TRBV23-1,TRBD1
CASSRQAANTEAFF,TGCGCCAGCAGCCGACAGGCCGCGAACACTGAAGCTTTCTTT,TRBJ1-1,.,TRBV10-2,.
CANQANYGYTF,TGTGCCAACCAGGCTAACTATGGCTACACCTTC,TRBJ1-2,few,TRBV7-2,.
CASSPGTFYEQYF,TGTGCCAGCAGCCCTGGGACATTCTACGAGCAGTACTTC,TRBJ2-7,.,TRBV5-4,.
CASSYSGVLTDTQYF,TGCGCCAGCAGCTATTCGGGGGTCCTCACAGATACGCAGTATTTT,TRBJ2-3,once,TRBV5-1,.
CASSLEGVSNQPQHF,TGTGCCAGCAGCTTAGAGGGGGTAAGCAATCAGCCCCAGCATTTT,TRBJ1-5,.,TRBV7-9,.
CATSRGGEGGELFF,TGTGCCACCAGCAGAGGTGGCGAGGGCGGGGAGCTGTTTTTT,TRBJ2-2,.,TRBV15,.
CASRDEGSGREQETQYF,TGTGCCAGTAGGGACGAGGGGAGCGGGAGAGAACAAGAGACCCAGTACTTC,TRBJ2-5,.,TRBV19,TRBD2
CATYRANEQFF,TGTGCCACGTACAGGGCCAATGAGCAGTTCTTC,TRBJ2-1,.,TRBV19,.
CASSQGLENTGELFF,TGTGCCAGCAGCCAGGGACTAGAGAACACCGGGGAGCTGTTTTTT,TRBJ2-2,.,TRBV3-1/TRBV3-2,TRBD2
CASSYILGGPTNEQFF,TGTGCCAGCAGTTACATCTTGGGAGGGCCCACCAATGAGCAGTTCTTC,TRBJ2-1,.,TRBV6-2/TRBV6-3,TRBD2
CASRADLYEQYF,TGTGCCAGCAGGGCCGACTTGTACGAGCAGTACTTC,TRBJ2-7,.,TRBV2,.
CSVSLGGVGQPQHF,TGCAGCGTTTCACTCGGGGGGGTCGGCCAGCCCCAGCATTTT,TRBJ1-5,.,TRBV29-1,.
CASSPSRAGTDTQYF,TGTGCCAGCAGCCCAAGCAGGGCCGGCACAGATACGCAGTATTTT,TRBJ2-3,.,TRBV7-3,.
CASSLMGKGYGYTF,TGTGCCAGCAGCTTGATGGGAAAGGGGTATGGCTACACCTTC,TRBJ1-2,.,TRBV11-2,.
CASSGAGYEQYF,TGCGCCAGCAGTGGAGCGGGATACGAGCAGTACTTC,TRBJ2-7,.,TRBV10-2,TRBD2
CASSPGGGRQDTGELFF,TGCGCCAGCAGCCCCGGGGGGGGGCGCCAGGACACCGGGGAGCTGTTTTTT,TRBJ2-2,.,TRBV5-1,TRBD2
CASSSAGTSGGNEQFF,TGCGCCAGCAGCTCGGCGGGGACTAGCGGGGGGAATGAGCAGTTCTTC,TRBJ2-1,.,TRBV5-1,TRBD2
CASSPTGTSGVFF,TGTGCCAGCTCACCCACTGGGACTAGCGGGGTGTTCTTC,TRBJ2-1,.,TRBV18,TRBD2
CASSETGRSYEQYF,TGTGCCAGCAGCGAAACAGGACGTTCCTACGAGCAGTACTTC,TRBJ2-7,.,TRBV9,.
CATSDYGQGAYNEQFF,TGTGCCACCAGTGACTACGGACAGGGGGCCTACAATGAGCAGTTCTTC,TRBJ2-1,.,TRBV24-1,TRBD1